This T cell receptor (beta chain) was retrieved from a study of PD-1 blockade in classical Hodgkin lymphoma. Produced via immunoSEQ multiplex PCR; TCRdb's table is partial and in-frame only. Among about 93,000 clones listed, around 80% were seen once. Study observations and caveats: It was CD4+ TCR diversity, not CD8+, that rose significantly by C4D1. It was reported that newly diagnosed patients had less baseline TCR diversity than healthy donors.

Worth noting for this clone: The target antigen is unknown.

Time point: cycle 4 day 1 (C4D1), after 5 to 7 weeks of nivolumab. Every patient had relapsed following autologous stem cell transplantation, and cohorts differed in brentuximab vedotin exposure. Patients' outcomes at their best amounted to complete response, partial response or progressive disease. Sequencing was performed on peripheral blood mononuclear cells (PBMCs), taken before the fourth cycle of nivolumab. This TCR derives from a human donor with classical Hodgkin lymphoma.

The CDR3 here is CAISELVGLGYTF. Here the CDR3 DNA reads TGTGCCATCAGTGAGCTGGTGGGCCTTGGCTACACCTTC. The V call is TRBV10-3, the J call TRBJ1-2; the D is unclear. Germline V lookup: CDR1 ENHRY, CDR2 SYGVKD. Trimming left V 2 bases short and J 7 bases short, with 11 bases between. The CDR3 has 13 amino acids.